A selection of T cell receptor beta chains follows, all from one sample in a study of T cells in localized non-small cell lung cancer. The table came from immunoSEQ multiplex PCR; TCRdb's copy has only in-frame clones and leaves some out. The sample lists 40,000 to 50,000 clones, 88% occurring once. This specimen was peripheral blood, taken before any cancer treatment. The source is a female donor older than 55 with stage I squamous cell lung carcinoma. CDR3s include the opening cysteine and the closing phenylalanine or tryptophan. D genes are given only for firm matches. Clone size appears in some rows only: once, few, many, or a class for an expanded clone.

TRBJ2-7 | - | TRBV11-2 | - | TGTGCCAGCAGCGCTGAGCATGGGGGCTCCTACGAGCAGTACTTC | CASSAEHGGSYEQYF
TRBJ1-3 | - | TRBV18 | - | TGTGCCAGCTCACCACGTTTCCGTTCTCCCATATATTTT | CASSPRFRSPIYF
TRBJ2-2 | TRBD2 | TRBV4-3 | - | TGCGCCAGCAGCCCACGGGCGACTAGCGGGCCGAACACCGGGGAGCTGTTTTTT | CASSPRATSGPNTGELFF
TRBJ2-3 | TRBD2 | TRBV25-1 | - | TGTGCCAGCAGTGCCGGGAGGAATACGCAGTATTTT | CASSAGRNTQYF
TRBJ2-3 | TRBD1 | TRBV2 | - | TGTGCCAGCAGGGGGGACAGCTCTCGCACAGATACGCAGTATTTT | CASRGDSSRTDTQYF
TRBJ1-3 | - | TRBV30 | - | TGTGCCTGGCGTTTGGCGGGGACCTCTGGAAACACCATATATTTT | CAWRLAGTSGNTIYF
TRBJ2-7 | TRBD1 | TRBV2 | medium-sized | TGTGCCAGCAGTGGCCGACAGGGTGCTTCGGACGAGCAGTACTTC | CASSGRQGASDEQYF
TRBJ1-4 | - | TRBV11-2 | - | TGTGCCAGCTCCAGAGGAGGGGCCGGCGAAAAACTGTTTTTT | CASSRGGAGEKLFF
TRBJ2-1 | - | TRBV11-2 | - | TGTGCCAGCAGCTTAGGGACTGGGGATTACAATGAGCAGTTCTTC | CASSLGTGDYNEQFF
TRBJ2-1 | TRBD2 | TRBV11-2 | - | TGTGCCAGCAGCCAGAGAGCGGGAGGGCCACCGAATGAGCAGTTCTTC | CASSQRAGGPPNEQFF
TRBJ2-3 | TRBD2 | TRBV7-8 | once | TGTGCCAGCAGCAAATCTAGCGGGAGTTTGGATACGCAGTATTTT | CASSKSSGSLDTQYF
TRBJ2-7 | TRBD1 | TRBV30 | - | TGTGCCTGGAGCTCGCGCCGGGACAGGCCCTACGAGCAGTACTTC | CAWSSRRDRPYEQYF
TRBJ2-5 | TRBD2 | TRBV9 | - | TGTGCCAGCAGCCCCGGACTAGCGGGAGGGCAGATACAAGAGACCCAGTACTTC | CASSPGLAGGQIQETQYF
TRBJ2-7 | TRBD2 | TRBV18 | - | TGTGCCAGTTCCCCGTCTAGCGGGAACTATTACGAGCAGTACTTC | CASSPSSGNYYEQYF
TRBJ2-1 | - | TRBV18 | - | TGTGCCAGCTCACCTCGACAAGGCGATGAGCAGTTCTTC | CASSPRQGDEQFF
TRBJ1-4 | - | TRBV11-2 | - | TGTGCCAGCAGCTCGCTGGGTGCAACTAATGAAAAACTGTTTTTT | CASSSLGATNEKLFF
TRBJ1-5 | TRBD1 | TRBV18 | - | TGTGCCAGCTCACCCGGGACAGGGGGCTATCAGCCCCAGCATTTT | CASSPGTGGYQPQHF
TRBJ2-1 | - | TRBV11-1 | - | TGTGCCAGCAGCTTAGCGGGGAGCTCCTACAATGAGCAGTTCTTC | CASSLAGSSYNEQFF
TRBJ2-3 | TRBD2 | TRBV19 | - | TGTGCCAGTAGTACCGGGACTAGCGGCACAGATACGCAGTATTTT | CASSTGTSGTDTQYF
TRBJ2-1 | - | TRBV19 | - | TGTGCCAGTAGTATTTTGTATGGGCAGGCTGAGCAGTTCTTC | CASSILYGQAEQFF
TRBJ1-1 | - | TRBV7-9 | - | TGTGCCAGCAGCTCCCTGGGGGGTAACACTGAAGCTTTCTTT | CASSSLGGNTEAFF
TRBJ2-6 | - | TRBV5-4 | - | TGTGCCAGCAGCTTAACGGAAGGTGGGGCCAACGTCCTGACTTTC | CASSLTEGGANVLTF
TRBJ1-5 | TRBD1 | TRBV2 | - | TGTGCCAGCAGTGAATTCGTAACAGGGGGCAGTCAGCCCCAGCATTTT | CASSEFVTGGSQPQHF
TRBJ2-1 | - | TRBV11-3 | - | TGTGCCAGCAGCCTCCACAATGAGCAGTTCTTC | CASSLHNEQFF
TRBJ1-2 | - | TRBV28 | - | TGTGCCAGCAGTGCGGGACAACTGGCAACCTATGGCTACACCTTC | CASSAGQLATYGYTF
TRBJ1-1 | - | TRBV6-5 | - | TGTGCCAGCAGTTACCGGGGGACCAACACTGAAGCTTTCTTT | CASSYRGTNTEAFF
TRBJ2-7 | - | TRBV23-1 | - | TGCGCCAGCAGTCAATCTCCTCGATATTTCCCCTACGAGCAGTACTTC | CASSQSPRYFPYEQYF
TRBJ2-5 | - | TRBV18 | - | TGTGCCAGCTCACAGGGAATAAAAGAGACCCAGTACTTC | CASSQGIKETQYF
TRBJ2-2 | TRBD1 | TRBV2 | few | TGTGCCAGCAGCTGGGGACAGGGGGCGGACACCGGGGAGCTGTTTTTT | CASSWGQGADTGELFF
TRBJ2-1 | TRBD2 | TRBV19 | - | TGTGCCAGTACGGATGGCGGGAGGGCCTTTAGTGAGCAGTTCTTC | CASTDGGRAFSEQFF
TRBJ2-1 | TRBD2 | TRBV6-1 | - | TGTGCCAGCAGTGGTGCTACGGGACTAGGATCTAATGAGCAGTTCTTC | CASSGATGLGSNEQFF
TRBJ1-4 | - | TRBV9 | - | TGTGCCAGCAGCGTAGGGTGGGGAGGTGAAAAACTGTTTTTT | CASSVGWGGEKLFF
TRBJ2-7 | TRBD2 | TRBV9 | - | TGTGCCAGCAGCGTAGCGGGAGGTACCTACGAGCAGTACTTC | CASSVAGGTYEQYF
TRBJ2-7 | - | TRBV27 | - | TGTGCCAGCAGTCTTAAGGGCGGTAGCTACGAGCAGTACTTC | CASSLKGGSYEQYF
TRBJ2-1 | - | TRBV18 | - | TGTGCCAGCGTCACACTTGCCACAGGTTACAATGAGCAGTTCTTC | CASVTLATGYNEQFF
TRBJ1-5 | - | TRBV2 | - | TGTGCCAGCACCCGACAGGCACTAAGTCAGCCCCAGCATTTT | CASTRQALSQPQHF
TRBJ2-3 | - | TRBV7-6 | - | TGTGCCAGCAGCTTAAATTTGGGGCCCCCTCCCGCAGATACGCAGTATTTT | CASSLNLGPPPADTQYF
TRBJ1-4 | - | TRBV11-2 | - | TGTGCCAGCAGCTCGATTAGCATGACTAATGAAAAACTGTTTTTT | CASSSISMTNEKLFF
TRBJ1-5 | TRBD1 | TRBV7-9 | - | TGTGCCAGCAGCGCGGACAGGAGCAATCAGCCCCAGCATTTT | CASSADRSNQPQHF
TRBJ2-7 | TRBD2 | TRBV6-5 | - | TGTGCCAGCAGTTCTAGCGGGAGTGCAGGCGAGCAGTACTTC | CASSSSGSAGEQYF
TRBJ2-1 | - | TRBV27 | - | TGTGCCAGCAGCCCCCAGGTGGGGGTTAGACAGTTCTTC | CASSPQVGVRQFF
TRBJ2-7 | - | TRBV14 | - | TGTGCCAGCAGCCAAGATTTCCTGTGGCGGTACAAAAACTACGAGCAGTACTTC | CASSQDFLWRYKNYEQYF
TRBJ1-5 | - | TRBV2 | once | TGTGCCAGCGCCATTGCCGGGAATCAGCCCCAGCATTTT | CASAIAGNQPQHF
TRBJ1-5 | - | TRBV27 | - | TGTGCCAGCAGTTTAATCCCTAGCAATCAGCCCCAGCATTTT | CASSLIPSNQPQHF
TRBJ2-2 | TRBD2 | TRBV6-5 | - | TGTGCCAGCAGTTACCGGGCGGGAGGTTCTACCGGGGAGCTGTTTTTT | CASSYRAGGSTGELFF
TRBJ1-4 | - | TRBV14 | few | TGTGCCAGCAGCCAAGCGCAACAGATAGGTGAAAAACTGTTTTTT | CASSQAQQIGEKLFF
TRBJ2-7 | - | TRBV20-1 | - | TGCAGTGCCCAGAAGGCGTACGAGCAGTACTTC | CSAQKAYEQYF
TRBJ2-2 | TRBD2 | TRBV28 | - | TGTGCCAGCAAGGGAGCAAAAGGAGGGCTAGCGGGGGGCGCCGGGGAGCTGTTTTTT | CASKGAKGGLAGGAGELFF
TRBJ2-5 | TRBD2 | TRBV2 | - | TGTGCCAGCACAGCGGGAGGGATTAGGACCCAGTACTTC | CASTAGGIRTQYF
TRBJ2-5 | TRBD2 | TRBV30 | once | TGTGCCTGGAGGGAGTCTAGCGGGATAAGAGAGACCCAGTACTTC | CAWRESSGIRETQYF
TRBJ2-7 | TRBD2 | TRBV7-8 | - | TGTGCCAGCAGCTCTAGCGGGAGTAGCTCCTACGAGCAGTACTTC | CASSSSGSSSYEQYF